The rows below give T cell receptor beta chains drawn from one sample of a study of blood T cell repertoires in COVID-19. Clones were sequenced by immunoSEQ multiplex PCR, and TCRdb holds only the in-frame ones, with some missing. The data show roughly 53,000 clones, approximately 81% seen once. Sequenced input: peripheral blood. The receptor set was obtained from a man aged 45-60 years with acute or convalescent COVID-19. Each CDR3 is given with its conserved first and last residue. The D gene is left open where the match is weak. Size values are once, few and many counts, or a class for expanded clones, and some rows have none.

V gene	D gene	J gene	clone size	CDR3 DNA	CDR3 protein
TRBV3-1/TRBV3-2	TRBD2	TRBJ2-3	.	TGTGCCAGCAGCCAAGACCTACTAGCGGGGACAGATACGCAGTATTTT	CASSQDLLAGTDTQYF
TRBV28	TRBD1	TRBJ2-2	.	TGTGCCAGCAGTCCGGGGGACAGGACCGCCAGGGAGCTGTTTTTT	CASSPGDRTARELFF
TRBV18	.	TRBJ1-4	.	TGTGCCAGCTCACCGGACACAACTAATGAAAAACTGTTTTTT	CASSPDTTNEKLFF
TRBV2	.	TRBJ1-1	.	TGTGCCAGCAGTGAGGGAGTCGCGGCTTTCTTT	CASSEGVAAFF
TRBV11-2	TRBD1	TRBJ2-5	.	TGTGCCAGCAGCCCGGGACAGGGTAGATCGGCCCAGTACTTC	CASSPGQGRSAQYF
TRBV2	.	TRBJ1-1	.	TGTGCCAGCATCTTCATGACAGGGAACACTGAAGCTTTCTTT	CASIFMTGNTEAFF
TRBV14	.	TRBJ2-7	.	TGTGCCAGCAGCCGCGGTCCGGGTGAGCAGTACTTC	CASSRGPGEQYF
TRBV3-1/TRBV3-2	TRBD1	TRBJ1-1	.	TGTGCCAGCAGCCAAGACTTGGACAGGCCCCGGACTGAAGCTTTCTTT	CASSQDLDRPRTEAFF
TRBV13	.	TRBJ1-1	.	TGTGCCAGCAGCCTGAGTAAGAACACTGAAGCTTTCTTT	CASSLSKNTEAFF
TRBV5-1	TRBD1	TRBJ2-7	.	TGCGCCAGCAGCCTGGACAGGCCTCCGGACGAGCAGTACTTC	CASSLDRPPDEQYF
TRBV11-2	TRBD1	TRBJ2-7	.	TGTGCCAGCAGCTTAGAGTTACGACAGGGGGCTGACGAGCAGTACTTC	CASSLELRQGADEQYF
TRBV11-2	.	TRBJ2-3	.	TGTGCCAGCAGCTTAGATCAAGGGGGCACAGATACGCAGTATTTT	CASSLDQGGTDTQYF
TRBV2	.	TRBJ1-1	.	TGTGCCAGCAGCAACCATGCCGAGACAAGGAACACTGAAGCTTTCTTT	CASSNHAETRNTEAFF
TRBV7-6	.	TRBJ2-5	.	TGTGCCAGCAGCTTAGGGGTTCGGGGGCAAGAGACCCAGTACTTC	CASSLGVRGQETQYF
TRBV28	.	TRBJ1-3	.	TGTGCCAGTGGCCCCTGGAACACCATATATTTT	CASGPWNTIYF
TRBV28	TRBD1	TRBJ1-1	.	TGTGCCAGCAGGCCGGGACAGTTGAACACTGAAGCTTTCTTT	CASRPGQLNTEAFF
TRBV2	TRBD1	TRBJ1-2	.	TGTGCCAGCAGTGCGACAGGGGATAATGGCTACACCTTC	CASSATGDNGYTF
TRBV5-1	TRBD1	TRBJ1-1	few	TGCGCCAGCAGCTTGGGAGGGGGCGAATCCGAAGCTTTCTTT	CASSLGGGESEAFF
TRBV20-1	.	TRBJ1-2	.	TGCAGTGCTAGTTACCAGACAGCGTATAACTATGGCTACACCTTC	CSASYQTAYNYGYTF
TRBV29-1	.	TRBJ2-1	.	TGCAGCGTTGTAAGGGGAGGTGAGCAGTTCTTC	CSVVRGGEQFF
TRBV5-4	TRBD2	TRBJ2-5	.	TGTGCCAGCAGCTTATCTAGCGGGAGGGCCGGAGAGACCCAGTACTTC	CASSLSSGRAGETQYF
TRBV9	.	TRBJ2-7	.	TGTGCCAGCAGCGTTACTCAGGGTTCTTACGAGCAGTACTTC	CASSVTQGSYEQYF
TRBV20-1	TRBD2	TRBJ2-1	.	TGCAGTGCTAGTGTTGCGGGAGGGCCGGATGAGCAGTTCTTC	CSASVAGGPDEQFF
TRBV2	.	TRBJ1-5	.	TGTGCCAGCAGCCCGGGACTTAGCAATCAGCCCCAGCATTTT	CASSPGLSNQPQHF
TRBV27	.	TRBJ1-4	.	TGTGCCAGCTCAATACGGACTAATGAAAAACTGTTTTTT	CASSIRTNEKLFF
TRBV5-1	TRBD2	TRBJ2-5	.	TGCGCCAGCGCCTCTACCGGGACTAGAGAAGAGACCCAGTACTTC	CASASTGTREETQYF
TRBV19	.	TRBJ2-1	.	TGTGCCAGTAGTATCGGGACACGCGGCTCCTACAATGAGCAGTTCTTC	CASSIGTRGSYNEQFF